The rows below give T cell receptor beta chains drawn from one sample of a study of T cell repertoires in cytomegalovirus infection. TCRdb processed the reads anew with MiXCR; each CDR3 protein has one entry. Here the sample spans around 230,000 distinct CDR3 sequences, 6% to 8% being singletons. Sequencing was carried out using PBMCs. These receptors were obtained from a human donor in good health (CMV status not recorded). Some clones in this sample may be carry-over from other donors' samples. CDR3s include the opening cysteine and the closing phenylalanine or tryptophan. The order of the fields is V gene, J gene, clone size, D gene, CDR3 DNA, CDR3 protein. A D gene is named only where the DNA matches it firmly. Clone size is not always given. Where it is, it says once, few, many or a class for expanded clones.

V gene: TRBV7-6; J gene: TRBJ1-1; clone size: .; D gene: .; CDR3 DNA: TGTGCCAGCAGCTTGGGGTTACAGGGTAACACTGAAGCTTTCTTT; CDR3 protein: CASSLGLQGNTEAFF
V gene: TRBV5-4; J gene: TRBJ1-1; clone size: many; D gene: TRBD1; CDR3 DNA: TGTGCCAGCAGCGTGGACAGGGCCGAAGAAGCTTTCTTT; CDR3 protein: CASSVDRAEEAFF
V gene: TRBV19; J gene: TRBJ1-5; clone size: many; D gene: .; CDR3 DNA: TGTGCCAGTAGTATTATAATGCAGAGTGGAAATCAGCCCCAGCATTTT; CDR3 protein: CASSIIMQSGNQPQHF
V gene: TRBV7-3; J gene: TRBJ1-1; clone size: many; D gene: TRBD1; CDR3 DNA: TGTGCCAGCAGCTTAGCCCCCAGCGCGACAGGGAGTGAAGCTTTCTTT; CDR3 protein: CASSLAPSATGSEAFF
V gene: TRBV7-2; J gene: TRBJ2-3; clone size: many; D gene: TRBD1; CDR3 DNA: TGTGCCAGCAGCGGACAGGGGGATACGCAGTATTTT; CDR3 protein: CASSGQGDTQYF
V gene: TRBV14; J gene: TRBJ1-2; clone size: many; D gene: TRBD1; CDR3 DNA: TGTGCCAGCAGCCGATCGACAGGGGATGCCTATGGCTACACCTTC; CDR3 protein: CASSRSTGDAYGYTF
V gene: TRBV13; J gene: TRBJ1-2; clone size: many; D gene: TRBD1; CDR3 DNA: TGTGCCAGCAGCGAAGGGGACAGGGTAGGCTGGGGCTACACCTTC; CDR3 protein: CASSEGDRVGWGYTF
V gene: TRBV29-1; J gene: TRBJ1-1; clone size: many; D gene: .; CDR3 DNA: TGCAGCGTTGATTGGAACACTGAAGCTTTCTTT; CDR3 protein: CSVDWNTEAFF
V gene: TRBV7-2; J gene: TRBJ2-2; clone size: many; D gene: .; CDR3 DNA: TGTGCCAGCAGCTATCAATCCAGGGTACCCGGGGAGCTGTTTTTT; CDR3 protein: CASSYQSRVPGELFF
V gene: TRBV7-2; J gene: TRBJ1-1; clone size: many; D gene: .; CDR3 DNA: TGTGCCAGCAGCTTATTTGGCGGAAACACTGAAGCTTTCTTT; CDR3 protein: CASSLFGGNTEAFF
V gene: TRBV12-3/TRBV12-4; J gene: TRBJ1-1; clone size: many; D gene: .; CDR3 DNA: TGTGCCAGCAGCCGAAAGGTAGTTAACACTGAAGCTTTCTTT; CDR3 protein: CASSRKVVNTEAFF
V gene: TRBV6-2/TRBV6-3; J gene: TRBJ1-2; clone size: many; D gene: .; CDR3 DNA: TGTGCCAGCCTTTCCGGGACACTTCGTGGCTACACCTTC; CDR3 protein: CASLSGTLRGYTF
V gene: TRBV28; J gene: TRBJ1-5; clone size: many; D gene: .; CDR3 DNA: TGTGCCAGCAGCCGCCCGACAGAGAATCAGCCCCAGCATTTT; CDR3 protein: CASSRPTENQPQHF
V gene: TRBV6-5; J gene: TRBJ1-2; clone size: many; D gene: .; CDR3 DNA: TGTGCCAGCAGTCAACGACAGAGGGGATATGGCTACACCTTC; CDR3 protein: CASSQRQRGYGYTF
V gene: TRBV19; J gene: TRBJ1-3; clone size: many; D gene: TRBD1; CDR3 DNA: TGTGCCAGTAGGCCAGGGGGTGCTGGAAACACCATATATTTT; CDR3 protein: CASRPGGAGNTIYF
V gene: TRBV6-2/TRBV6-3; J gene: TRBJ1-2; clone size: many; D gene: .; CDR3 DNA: TGTGCCACCACCCTCGGAGCCGATGTTGGCTACACCTTC; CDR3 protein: CATTLGADVGYTF
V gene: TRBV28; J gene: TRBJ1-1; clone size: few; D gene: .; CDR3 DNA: TGTGCCAGCAGTTTATCAGACCGGGGGGAAGCTTTCTTT; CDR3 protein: CASSLSDRGEAFF
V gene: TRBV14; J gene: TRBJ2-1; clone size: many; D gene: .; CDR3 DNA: TGTGCCAGCAGCCAAGCGAACCGGGCGGCAAAGCAGTTCTTC; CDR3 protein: CASSQANRAAKQFF
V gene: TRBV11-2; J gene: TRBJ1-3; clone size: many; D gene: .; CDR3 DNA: TGTGCCAGCAGCTTAGGTCGGGAAAGGAACACCATATATTTT; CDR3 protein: CASSLGRERNTIYF
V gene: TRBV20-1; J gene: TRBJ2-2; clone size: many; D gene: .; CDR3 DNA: TGCAGTGCTCTTGACGGGGCACGAGGTCAAACCGGGGAGCTGTTTTTT; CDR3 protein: CSALDGARGQTGELFF
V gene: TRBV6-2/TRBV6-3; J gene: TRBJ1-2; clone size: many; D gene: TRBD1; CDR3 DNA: TGTGCCAGCGGACAGGGTGAGGTCTATGGCTACACCTTC; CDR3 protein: CASGQGEVYGYTF
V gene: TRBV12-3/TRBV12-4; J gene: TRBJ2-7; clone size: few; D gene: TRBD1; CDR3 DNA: TGTGCCAGCAGTTCCTTACCACTAGGGGACAGGGACTACGAGCAGTACTTC; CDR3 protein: CASSSLPLGDRDYEQYF
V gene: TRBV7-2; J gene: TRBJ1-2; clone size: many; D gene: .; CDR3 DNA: TGTGCCAGCAGCTTAGGGGGGTGGGACTATGGCTACACCTTC; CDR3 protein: CASSLGGWDYGYTF
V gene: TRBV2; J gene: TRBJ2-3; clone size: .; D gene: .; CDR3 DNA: TGTGCCAGCAGCGAGCGGGACAGACGCACAGATACGCAGTATTTT; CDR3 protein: CASSERDRRTDTQYF